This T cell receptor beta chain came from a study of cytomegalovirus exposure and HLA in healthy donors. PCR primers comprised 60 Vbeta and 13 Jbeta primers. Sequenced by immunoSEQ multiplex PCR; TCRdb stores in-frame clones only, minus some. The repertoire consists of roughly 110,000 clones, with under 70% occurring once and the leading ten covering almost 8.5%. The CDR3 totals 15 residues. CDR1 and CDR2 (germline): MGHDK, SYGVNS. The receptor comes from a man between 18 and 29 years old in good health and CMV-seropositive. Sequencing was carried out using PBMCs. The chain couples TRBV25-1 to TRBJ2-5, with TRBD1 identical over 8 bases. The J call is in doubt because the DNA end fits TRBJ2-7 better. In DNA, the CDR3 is TGTGCCAGCAGCGAGCCGGGACAGGCGTCCCACGAGCAGTACTTC. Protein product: CASSEPGQASHEQYF.